These 13 T cell receptor beta chains came from one sample sequenced in a study of cytomegalovirus exposure and HLA in healthy donors. Primers for the PCR totalled 60 Vbeta and 13 Jbeta. The assay was immunoSEQ multiplex PCR, and TCRdb's table has in-frame clones only and misses some. This table holds some 200,000 clones, 65% to 80% found once. Specimen: PBMCs. The receptors come from a man aged 40-55 years in good health and CMV-seronegative.

This clone was seen a handful of times. The V and J genes are TRBV4-1 and TRBJ2-3; TRBD2 matches at 11 bases. Germline loops: CDR1 MGHRA, CDR2 YSYEKL. The length of the CDR3 is 18 residues. Trimming at V came to 4 bases and at J to 1 base, leaving 10 bases not matched to a gene. The chain's CDR3 is CASSRLAGPGGGTDTQYF. In nucleotides, the CDR3 is TGCGCCAGCAGCCGACTAGCGGGACCAGGGGGTGGCACAGATACGCAGTATTTT.

CDR3 sequence (DNA): TGTGCCAGCAGCGTAGCTGGACAGTATACAACCGAGCAGTTCTTC. This codes for CASSVAGQYTTEQFF. The rearrangement uses TRBV9 and TRBJ2-1; D is perhaps TRBD1 (6 bases). The CDR3 extends over 15 amino acids. Germline CDR1 SGDLS, CDR2 YYNGEE. V was pared by 0 bases and J by 10 bases, with 17 bases between.

The chain employs TRBV4-1 and TRBJ2-7, with D hard to call. This CDR3 has 14 residues. Trimming removed 1 base at V and 2 bases at J, with 9 bases between. The V gene's germline CDR1 is MGHRA and CDR2 YSYEKL. CDR3 bases: TGCGCCAGCAGCCAAGTGGGCCAAACCTACGAGCAGTACTTC. Its protein product is CASSQVGQTYEQYF.

This clone has a handful of counts. The chain combines TRBV2 with TRBJ1-1; D perhaps matches TRBD1 (6 bases). The CDR3 is 17 amino acids. V lost 6 bases to trimming and J lost 1 base, with 21 bases between them. Per germline, CDR1 SNHLY and CDR2 FYNNEI. CDR3 amino acids: CASRRTASSSTNTEAFF. The CDR3 nucleotides read TGTGCCAGCAGGCGGACAGCAAGTTCATCCACGAACACTGAAGCTTTCTTT.

V gene TRBV29-1 combines with J gene TRBJ1-1; D perhaps matches TRBD1 (5 bases). V shed 4 bases and J shed 2 bases, with 14 bases lying between them. The CDR3 has 14 residues. CDR1 SQVTM and CDR2 ANQGSEA come from the germline V gene. The CDR3 nucleotides are TGCAGCGTTGCCAGGGTGGAAGGAAACACTGAAGCTTTCTTT. It translates to CSVARVEGNTEAFF.

CDR3 bases: TGTGCCAGCAGTGGACTAGCGGGGGGACATGAGCAGTTCTTC. Protein sequence: CASSGLAGGHEQFF. The chain recombines TRBV6-4 with TRBJ2-1, with 13 bases aligning to TRBD2. The CDR3 runs to 14 residues. The J segment lost 8 bases and the V segment lost 4 bases, leaving 2 bases of the junction unmatched. Germline lookup yields CDR1 MRHNA and CDR2 SNTAGT.

The chain joins TRBV2 to TRBJ1-4; perhaps TRBD1 as D (6 bases). The germline V gene encodes CDR1 SNHLY and CDR2 FYNNEI. V gave up 9 bases and J gave up 7 bases, with 18 bases separating them. This CDR3 region has 14 residues. CDR3 coding DNA: TGTGCCAGTGAAACGGGGGGGCTTGGTGAAAAACTGTTTTTT. As protein: CASETGGLGEKLFF.

The rearrangement links TRBV5-1 to TRBJ2-7; the match to TRBD1 covers 10 bases. Germline CDR1 SGHRS, CDR2 YFSETQ. This CDR3 is 15 amino acids long. Trimming at V came to 5 bases and at J to 4 bases, leaving 9 bases not matched to a gene. CDR3 protein: CASSYPRQGAYEQYF. CDR3 DNA: TGCGCCAGCAGTTATCCTCGACAGGGGGCTTACGAGCAGTACTTC.

The chain couples TRBV6-1 to TRBJ1-1; D ambiguous. The CDR3 spans 13 residues. Germline-derived CDR1 and CDR2 are MNHNS and SASEGT. The ends were cut back, 8 bases at V and 6 bases at J, with 16 bases in the middle. The CDR3 DNA follows: TGTGCCAGCCCCGCTGTCGGCGGGGCTGAAGCTTTCTTT. Protein sequence: CASPAVGGAEAFF.

The rearrangement uses TRBV15 and TRBJ1-6; 10 positions agree with TRBD1. CDR1 is LNHNV, CDR2 YYDKDF, per germline (reference sequence). CDR3 length: 14 residues. Trimming removed 8 bases from V and 9 bases from J; junction bases left unmatched: 7. CDR3 nucleotides: TGTGCCACCGACCGGGACAGGGGAGGTTCACCCCTCCACTTT. Amino acids: CATDRDRGGSPLHF.

There are a few counts of this clone. V gene TRBV29-1 combines with J gene TRBJ2-7; 7 bases fit TRBD1. CDR3 length: 14 residues. V was clipped by 2 bases and J by 2 bases; unmatched bases: 6. Germline lookup yields CDR1 SQVTM and CDR2 ANQGSEA. The CDR3 DNA follows: TGCAGCGTTGAAACAGGGGTGACTGCCTACGAGCAGTACTTC. Its protein product is CSVETGVTAYEQYF.

This chain uses TRBV28 with TRBJ2-7; a possible D gene is TRBD2 (6 bases). Germline loops: CDR1 MDHEN, CDR2 SYDVKM. The V end was cut by 11 bases, the J end by 2 bases, with 13 bases between. CDR3 size: 12 residues. The CDR3 region is CALGGSAYEQYF. The CDR3 nucleotides are TGTGCCCTCGGAGGGTCAGCCTACGAGCAGTACTTC.

Details on this clone: Other DNA sequences in the sample encode the same CDR3. The chain carries TRBV7-9 and TRBJ2-7, with TRBD1 matching over 9 bases. V gave up 3 bases and J gave up 4 bases; unmatched junction bases: 4. The CDR3 extends over 14 amino acids. The germline CDR1 and CDR2 sequences are SEHNR and FQNEAQ (reference sequence). As DNA, the CDR3 is TGTGCCAGCAGCTTGGAACAGGGGGCTTACGAGCAGTACTTC. Amino acid sequence: CASSLEQGAYEQYF.